A selection of T cell receptor beta chains follows, all from one sample in a study of identical twins. MiXCR was run by TCRdb on the 5' RACE reads, yielding one entry per CDR3 protein. This sample has around 480,000 distinct CDR3 sequences, with approximately 15% found just once. The same data also went into a second study, on yellow fever vaccine responses in identical twins.

Source material: CD4+ T cells sorted from blood. Receptors were obtained from a woman aged 18 to 35 in good health. Both conserved end residues are part of each CDR3. A D gene is named only where the DNA matches it firmly. The size of a clone is reported for some rows only, either as once, few or many, or as a class for expanded clones.

CASSLEGGGRADTQYF	TGTGCCAGCAGTTTAGAGGGCGGGGGTAGGGCAGATACGCAGTATTTT	few	TRBV12-3/TRBV12-4	16	TRBD2	TRBJ2-3
CSVEDRRQDRGPDTQYF	TGCAGCGTTGAAGATAGGAGACAGGACAGGGGCCCAGATACGCAGTATTTT	few	TRBV29-1	17	TRBD1	TRBJ2-3
CATSQPPGQGAETQYF	TGTGCCACCAGCCAACCCCCGGGACAGGGCGCGGAGACCCAGTACTTC	-	TRBV15	16	TRBD1	TRBJ2-5
CASSLPGGFQFF	TGTGCCAGCAGTTTACCGGGTGGGTTTCAGTTCTTC	many	TRBV12-3/TRBV12-4	12	-	TRBJ2-1
CASSLTLGTVEAFF	TGTGCCAGCAGCTTAACTCTCGGGACGGTTGAAGCTTTCTTT	-	TRBV7-9	14	-	TRBJ1-1
CAAYTDTQYF	TGTGCCGCCTACACAGATACGCAGTATTTT	many	TRBV27	10	-	TRBJ2-3
CASSVGGGNEQYF	TGTGCCAGCAGCGTCGGGGGGGGCAACGAGCAGTACTTC	few	TRBV9	13	TRBD2	TRBJ2-7
CASSQTNRGQETQYF	TGCGCCAGCAGCCAAACGAACAGGGGCCAAGAGACCCAGTACTTC	-	TRBV4-3	15	TRBD1	TRBJ2-5
CASSQFSSYEQYF	TGTGCCAGCAGCCAATTCTCTAGCTACGAGCAGTACTTC	few	TRBV3-1	13	-	TRBJ2-7
CSATMPGLSGRGQFF	TGCAGTGCTACCATGCCGGGACTCTCGGGTAGGGGGCAGTTCTTC	-	TRBV20-1	15	-	TRBJ2-1
CASSRDSYNEQFF	TGTGCCAGCAGTAGGGACAGTTACAATGAGCAGTTCTTC	many	TRBV6-1	13	TRBD1	TRBJ2-1
CASSWAIHSTDTQYF	TGCGCCAGCAGCTGGGCTATCCACAGCACAGATACGCAGTATTTT	-	TRBV5-1	15	-	TRBJ2-3
CASSVSGAFGF	TGTGCCAGCAGTGTATCAGGGGCCTTCGGCTTC	-	TRBV2	11	-	TRBJ2-5
CASRTGQGAGGYTF	TGTGCCAGCAGGACGGGACAGGGGGCGGGAGGCTACACCTTC	-	TRBV12-3/TRBV12-4	14	TRBD1	TRBJ1-2
CASFKGNQPQHF	TGTGCCAGCTTCAAGGGGAATCAGCCCCAGCATTTT	-	TRBV28	12	-	TRBJ1-5
CASSLFATGELFF	TGTGCCAGCAGCTTATTCGCCACCGGGGAGCTGTTTTTT	-	TRBV11-2	13	-	TRBJ2-2
CASGQTDKDRGLASGMSEQFF	TGTGCTAGTGGCCAAACCGACAAGGACAGGGGGCTCGCTAGCGGGATGAGTGAGCAGTTCTTC	-	TRBV12-5	21	TRBD1	TRBJ2-1
CASSYRGPQARYEQYF	TGTGCCAGCAGCTACCGGGGACCACAGGCACGCTACGAGCAGTACTTC	few	TRBV3-1	16	-	TRBJ2-7
CASSPSGIDEQYF	TGCGCCAGCAGCCCGTCCGGTATCGACGAGCAGTACTTC	-	TRBV5-1	13	-	TRBJ2-7
CASSLRGLNEQYF	TGTGCCAGCAGCCTACGAGGGTTGAACGAGCAGTACTTC	few	TRBV7-2	13	-	TRBJ2-7
CASSSTPGSYEQYF	TGTGCCAGCAGTTCCACTCCAGGGTCCTACGAGCAGTACTTC	-	TRBV12-3/TRBV12-4	14	-	TRBJ2-7
CASTPGQGKETQYF	TGCGCCAGCACCCCGGGACAAGGGAAAGAGACCCAGTACTTC	few	TRBV5-1	14	-	TRBJ2-5
CASRYKKGLPHF	TGTGCCAGCAGATATAAAAAAGGGCTTCCCCACTTT	-	TRBV6-5	12	-	TRBJ1-6